These T cell receptor beta chains were read from a single sample in a study of T cell repertoires in ileal Crohn's disease. Sequencing was performed with immunoSEQ multiplex PCR; in TCRdb, only in-frame clones are kept and a portion is missing. The table lists more than 11,000 clones, around two thirds of them singletons. Sequences were obtained from ileal tissue. Receptor source: an adult with Crohn's disease. Both conserved end residues are part of each CDR3. The order of the fields is CDR3 DNA, CDR3 protein, V gene, J gene, D gene, clone size. The D gene is left open where the match is weak. Size is stated for part of the rows, as once, few or many counts, or as a class when the clone is expanded.

TGCGCCAGCAGTGTCAGGGACTTGGGATCACCCCTCCACTTT	CASSVRDLGSPLHF	TRBV5-1	TRBJ1-6	NA	NA
TGTGCCAGCAGTACAGACCGCAATTCACCCCTCCACTTT	CASSTDRNSPLHF	TRBV7-2	TRBJ1-6	NA	NA
TGTGCCAGCAGCTTCGGGCAGGAGACCCAGTACTTC	CASSFGQETQYF	TRBV11-1	TRBJ2-5	NA	NA
TGTGCCAGTAGCGGGGGACCCTACAATGAGCAGTTCTTC	CASSGGPYNEQFF	TRBV19	TRBJ2-1	NA	NA
TGCGCCAGCAGCCAAGAGGAAAGACTAGCGGGGGAAATAGCCAAAAACATTCAGTACTTC	CASSQEERLAGEIAKNIQYF	TRBV4-1	TRBJ2-4	TRBD2	NA
TGTGCCAGCGGGTCTATTTGTGGGGGTGACACTGAAGCTTTCTTT	CASGSICGGDTEAFF	TRBV25-1	TRBJ1-1	NA	once
TGTGCCAGCTACAATGGGGGGAGTAACACTGAAGCTTTCTTT	CASYNGGSNTEAFF	TRBV28	TRBJ1-1	NA	NA
TGTGCCAGCAGCCATGGATTGGGTCAGAGGAACACCGGGGAGCTGTTTTTT	CASSHGLGQRNTGELFF	TRBV4-2	TRBJ2-2	NA	NA
TGTGCCTTAGAGTATGGCTACACCTTC	CALEYGYTF	TRBV30	TRBJ1-2	NA	few
TGTGCCAGCAGCCCGGGGGGGAGTAACAATCAGCCCCAGCATTTT	CASSPGGSNNQPQHF	TRBV7-2	TRBJ1-5	NA	few
TGTGCCAGCAGCCTTCAGGGGGAGTCCTACAATGAGCAGTTCTTC	CASSLQGESYNEQFF	TRBV11-3	TRBJ2-1	TRBD1	NA
TGTGCCAGCAGCTTTCCGGGACAACATAATTCACCCCTCCACTTT	CASSFPGQHNSPLHF	TRBV5-4	TRBJ1-6	NA	few
TGCGCCAGCAGTGGTACGACTATCCGGAACACTGAAGCTTTCTTT	CASSGTTIRNTEAFF	TRBV10-2	TRBJ1-1	NA	once
TGTGCCAGCAGCTTAGGTTCAGGACCTGGAAACACCATATATTTT	CASSLGSGPGNTIYF	TRBV7-3	TRBJ1-3	NA	NA
TGTGCCAGCAGCCCCAGGGATTTGGCGTATAGCAATCAGCCCCAGCATTTT	CASSPRDLAYSNQPQHF	TRBV11-3	TRBJ1-5	NA	once
TGTGCCAGCAGCTTACGAGGGCGGGGGTCGGATCCCCAGCATTTT	CASSLRGRGSDPQHF	TRBV11-2	TRBJ1-5	NA	few
TGTGCCAGCAGCTCCGGGACATCTGGCTATGGCTACACCTTC	CASSSGTSGYGYTF	TRBV7-8	TRBJ1-2	NA	NA
TGTGCCAGCAGCGTAGAAGGGGAGAACTACAATGAGCAGTTCTTC	CASSVEGENYNEQFF	TRBV9	TRBJ2-1	NA	NA